This is a list of T cell receptor beta chains from one sample in a study of vaccination effects on CD4 cells after COVID-19. These receptors lack a known antigen. The assay was immunoSEQ multiplex PCR, and TCRdb's table has in-frame clones only and misses some. Of about 40,000 clones detected, 70% appear once; the ten largest clones hold under 25%. This material consisted of CD4+ T cells from PBMCs cultured with SARS-CoV-2 spike peptides, taken before COVID-19 vaccination. These receptor sequences come from a human donor who received a COVID-19 vaccine. Each CDR3 is given with its conserved first and last residue. A D gene is named only where the DNA matches it firmly. Some rows have no size entry. The others give once, few or many, or a class for an expanded clone.

V gene,D gene,J gene,clone size,CDR3 DNA,CDR3 protein
TRBV30,.,TRBJ1-6,.,TGTGCCTGGAGACAGGGCAAGGGTTCACCCCTCCACTTT,CAWRQGKGSPLHF
TRBV5-6,.,TRBJ2-3,.,TGTGCCAGCAGCTTGCGGACGCGCAGTTACACAGATACGCAGTATTTT,CASSLRTRSYTDTQYF
TRBV10-3,.,TRBJ2-1,.,TGTGCCATCAGTGTTTCCGAGTCGTCCTACAATGAGCAGTTCTTC,CAISVSESSYNEQFF
TRBV2,.,TRBJ1-2,.,TGTGCCAGCAGTGATCTGGAGGGACTCTATGGCTACACCTTC,CASSDLEGLYGYTF
TRBV6-5,.,TRBJ1-6,few,TGTGCCAGCAGTTACTCGAAGTGGTCACCCCTCCACTTT,CASSYSKWSPLHF
TRBV5-6,.,TRBJ1-2,few,TGTGCCAGCAGCTCTGGGACACCGGGCTATGGCTACACCTTC,CASSSGTPGYGYTF
TRBV5-1,.,TRBJ1-1,.,TGCGCCAGCAGCTTGGGGGTTATGAACACTGAAGCTTTCTTT,CASSLGVMNTEAFF
TRBV9,TRBD2,TRBJ2-1,.,TGTGCCAGCAGCGTAACTAGCGGGGGTATCAATGAGCAGTTCTTC,CASSVTSGGINEQFF
TRBV11-2,.,TRBJ1-6,.,TGTGCCAGCAGGGGTAATTCACCCCTCCACTTT,CASRGNSPLHF
TRBV3-1/TRBV3-2,.,TRBJ2-7,.,TGTGCCAGCAGCCAAGAATTGACAGCGCTATCCTACGAGCAGTACTTC,CASSQELTALSYEQYF
TRBV27,TRBD2,TRBJ2-7,.,TGTGCCAGCAGTTTATCTTCAGGGAGGGAGTACGAGCAGTACTTC,CASSLSSGREYEQYF
TRBV5-4,TRBD2,TRBJ2-2,.,TGTGCCAGCAGACCCACTAGCGGGGGGGCCACCGGGGAGCTGTTTTTT,CASRPTSGGATGELFF
TRBV30,.,TRBJ1-3,few,TGTGCCTCCTCCGGGTCTTTCTCTGGAAACACCATATATTTT,CASSGSFSGNTIYF
TRBV10-1,.,TRBJ2-7,.,TGCGCCAGCAGTTCGGATTGGGGACACTACGAGCAGTACTTC,CASSSDWGHYEQYF
TRBV20-1,.,TRBJ1-2,.,TGCAGTGCTAGTGACCCCCATAAAGGCGGGGTCTATGGCTACACCTTC,CSASDPHKGGVYGYTF
TRBV23-1,.,TRBJ2-7,.,TGCGCCAGCAGTCAATCGGGCGGTCCCTACGAGCAGTACTTC,CASSQSGGPYEQYF
TRBV6-1,.,TRBJ2-1,.,TGTGCCAGCAGTGAAATGGGGGCCGCCTACAATGAGCAGTTCTTC,CASSEMGAAYNEQFF
TRBV5-6,TRBD1,TRBJ1-5,.,TGTGCCAGCAGCTTCCGCGGGACAGATAGCAATCAGCCCCAGCATTTT,CASSFRGTDSNQPQHF
TRBV7-8,TRBD1,TRBJ1-1,.,TGTGCCAGCAGCCGGGGACAGCTCGGAGGTGAAGCTTTCTTT,CASSRGQLGGEAFF
TRBV30,TRBD2,TRBJ2-7,few,TGTGCCTGGAACCAATGGCGGGGGGCTGAGGGCGAGCAGTACTTC,CAWNQWRGAEGEQYF